This T cell receptor beta chain is from a study of CD8 T cells in Susac syndrome. RNA amounts of about 0.5 to 1 ug underwent reverse transcription with random hexamers. TCRdb recomputed calls from the immunoSEQ multiplex PCR reads with MiXCR, one row per CDR3 protein. The profile covers fewer than 140,000 distinct CDR3 sequences, with less than 95% appearing a single time and 0.41% taken by the ten largest. V was shortened by 4 bases and J by 2 bases, with 11 bases between the two germline ends. The CDR3 covers 14 residues. CDR1 is SGDLS, CDR2 YYNGEE, per germline. Specimen: CD8+ T cells from PBMCs. The sequence derives from a human donor with Susac syndrome. The chain links TRBV9 to TRBJ2-3, with D perhaps matching TRBD2 (6 bases). The CDR3 reads CASSNGGVTDTQYF. The CDR3 nucleotides are TGTGCCAGCAGCAACGGAGGGGTCACAGATACGCAGTATTTT.